This T cell receptor (beta chain) was sequenced during a study of T-cell memory formation after mild COVID-19. The V end was cut by 0 bases, the J end by 5 bases, with 10 bases between. The germline V gene encodes CDR1 DFQATT and CDR2 SNEGSKA (reference sequence). The CDR3 runs 13 residues. TCR alpha and TCR beta cDNA libraries carrying sample barcodes and UMIs came from 5'RACE with constant-segment primers. From the 5' RACE reads, TCRdb called clonotypes with MiXCR, one entry per CDR3 protein. The table has 110,000 to 150,000 distinct CDR3 sequences, almost 25% seen once; the top ten hold around a quarter. General study points: The SARS-CoV-2 specificity of second-wave clones reaching peak at day 37 remained unverified. Clones contracting day 15 to 85 were balanced CD4/CD8; later expanders leaned CD4+. Pre-infection memory contained some responding clones, which suggested that cross-reactive memory had joined.

The sample holds a few counts of this clonotype. Its antigen is unidentified. What was sequenced was PBMCs or a T cell subset sorted from them (not recorded which). The chain joins TRBV20-1 to TRBJ1-2; TRBD1 might be the D (5 bases). The receptor comes from an adult woman who had mild COVID-19 (a few samples of this study predate the infection). Cell type and time point are not known. The CDR3 DNA sequence: TGCAGTGCTAGAGATTACGAGGGGTATGGCTACACCTTC. Amino acid sequence: CSARDYEGYGYTF.